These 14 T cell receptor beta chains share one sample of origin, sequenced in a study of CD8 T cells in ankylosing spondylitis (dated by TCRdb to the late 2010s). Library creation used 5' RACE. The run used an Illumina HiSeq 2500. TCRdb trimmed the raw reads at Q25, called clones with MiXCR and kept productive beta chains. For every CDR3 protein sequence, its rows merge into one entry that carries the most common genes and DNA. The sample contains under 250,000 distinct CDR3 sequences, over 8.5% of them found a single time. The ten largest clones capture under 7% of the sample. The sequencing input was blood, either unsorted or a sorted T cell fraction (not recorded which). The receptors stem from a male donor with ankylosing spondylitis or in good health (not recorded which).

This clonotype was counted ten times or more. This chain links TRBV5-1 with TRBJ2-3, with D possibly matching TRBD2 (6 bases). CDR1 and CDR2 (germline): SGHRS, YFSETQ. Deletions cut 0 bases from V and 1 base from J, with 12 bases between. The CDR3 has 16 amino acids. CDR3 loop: CASSLGDGGGTDTQYF. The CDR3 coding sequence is TGCGCCAGCAGCTTGGGAGATGGAGGGGGCACAGATACGCAGTATTTT.

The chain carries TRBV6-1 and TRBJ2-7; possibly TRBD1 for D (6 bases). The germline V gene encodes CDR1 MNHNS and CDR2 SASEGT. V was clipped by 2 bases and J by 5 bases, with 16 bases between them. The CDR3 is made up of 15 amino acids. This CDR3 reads CASSEIPPGDHEQYF. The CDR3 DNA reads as TGTGCCAGCAGTGAAATCCCCCCAGGGGACCACGAGCAGTACTTC.

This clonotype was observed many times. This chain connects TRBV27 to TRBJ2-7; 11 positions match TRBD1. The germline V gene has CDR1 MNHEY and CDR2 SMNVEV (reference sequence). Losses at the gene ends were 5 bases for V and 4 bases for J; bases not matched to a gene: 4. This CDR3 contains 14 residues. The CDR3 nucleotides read TGTGCCAGCAGTGGGACAGGGGGGGGGTACGAGCAGTACTTC. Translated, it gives CASSGTGGGYEQYF.

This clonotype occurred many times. CDR3 coding DNA: TGTGCCAGCAGTCCGCGGACTCTTTCCCGTGAGCAGTTCTTC. Protein product: CASSPRTLSREQFF. The gene calls are TRBV12-3 or TRBV12-4 and TRBJ2-1, with D possibly matching TRBD2 (5 bases). There are 14 residues in the CDR3. The V end was cut by 5 bases, the J end by 9 bases, with 17 bases between.

The CDR3 region has the DNA TGTGCCAGCAGTGAAGCGGATGACAGGGGCTATGGCTACACCTTC. It specifies CASSEADDRGYGYTF. The rearrangement links TRBV2 to TRBJ1-2; 8 nucleotides agree with TRBD1. CDR1 and CDR2 (germline): SNHLY, FYNNEI. This CDR3 is 15 amino acids long. V lost 0 bases and J lost 4; bases outside the gene matches: 4.

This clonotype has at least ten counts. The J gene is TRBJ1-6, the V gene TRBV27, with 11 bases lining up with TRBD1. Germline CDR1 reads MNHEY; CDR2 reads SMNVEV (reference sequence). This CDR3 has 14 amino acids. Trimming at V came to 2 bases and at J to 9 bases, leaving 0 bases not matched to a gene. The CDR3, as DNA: TGTGCCAGCAGTTTAGGACAGGGGGCTTCACCCCTCCACTTT. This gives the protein CASSLGQGASPLHF.

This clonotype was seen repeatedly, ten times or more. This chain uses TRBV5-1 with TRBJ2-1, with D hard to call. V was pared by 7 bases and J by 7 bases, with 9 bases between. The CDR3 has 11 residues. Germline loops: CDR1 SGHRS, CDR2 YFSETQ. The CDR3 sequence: CASGVGNEQFF. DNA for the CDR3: TGCGCCAGCGGGGTAGGTAATGAGCAGTTCTTC.

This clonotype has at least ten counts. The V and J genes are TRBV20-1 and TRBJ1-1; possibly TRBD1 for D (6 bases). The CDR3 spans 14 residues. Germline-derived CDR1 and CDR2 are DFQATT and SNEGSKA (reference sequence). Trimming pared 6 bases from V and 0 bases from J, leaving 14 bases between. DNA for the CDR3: TGCAGTGCAGACCCCGGACAGATGAACACTGAAGCTTTCTTT. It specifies CSADPGQMNTEAFF.

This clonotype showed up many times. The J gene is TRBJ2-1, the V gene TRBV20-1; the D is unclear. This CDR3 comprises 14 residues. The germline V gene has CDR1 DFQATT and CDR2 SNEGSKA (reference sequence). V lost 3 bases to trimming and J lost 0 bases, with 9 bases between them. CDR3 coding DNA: TGCAGTGCTAGGCCCGGAAGCTCCTACAATGAGCAGTTCTTC. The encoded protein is CSARPGSSYNEQFF.

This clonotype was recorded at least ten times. The CDR3 reads CSACYGYQETQYF. The CDR3 nucleotides are TGCAGTGCTTGTTACGGCTACCAAGAGACCCAGTACTTC. The chain recombines TRBV20-1 with TRBJ2-5; D not certain. The germline V gene has CDR1 DFQATT and CDR2 SNEGSKA (reference sequence). CDR3 length: 13 residues. V dropped 5 bases and J dropped 0 bases, with 10 bases sitting between them.

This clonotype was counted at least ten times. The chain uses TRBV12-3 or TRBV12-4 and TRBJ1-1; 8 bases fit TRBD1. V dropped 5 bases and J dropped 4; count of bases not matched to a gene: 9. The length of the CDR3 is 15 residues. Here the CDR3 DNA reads TGTGCCAGCAGTCTTGGACAGGGCAGATTCACTGAAGCTTTCTTT. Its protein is CASSLGQGRFTEAFF.

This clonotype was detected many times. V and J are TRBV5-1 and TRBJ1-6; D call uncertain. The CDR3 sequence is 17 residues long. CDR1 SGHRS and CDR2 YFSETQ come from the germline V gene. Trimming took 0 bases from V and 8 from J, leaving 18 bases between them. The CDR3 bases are TGCGCCAGCAGCTTGGCAGCTGTAGGGATCGCGGATTCACCCCTCCACTTT. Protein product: CASSLAAVGIADSPLHF.

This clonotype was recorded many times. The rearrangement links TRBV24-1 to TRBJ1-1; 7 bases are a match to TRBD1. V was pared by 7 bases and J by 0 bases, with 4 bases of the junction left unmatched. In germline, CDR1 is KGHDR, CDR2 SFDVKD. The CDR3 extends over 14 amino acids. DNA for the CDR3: TGTGCCACCAGGGCGACAGGGCTGAACACTGAAGCTTTCTTT. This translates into CATRATGLNTEAFF.

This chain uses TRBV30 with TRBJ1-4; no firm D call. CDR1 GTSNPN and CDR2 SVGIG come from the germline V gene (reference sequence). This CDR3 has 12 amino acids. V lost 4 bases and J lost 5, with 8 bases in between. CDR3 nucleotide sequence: TGTGCCTGGAAGGTCCTGAATGAAAAACTGTTTTTT. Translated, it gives CAWKVLNEKLFF.